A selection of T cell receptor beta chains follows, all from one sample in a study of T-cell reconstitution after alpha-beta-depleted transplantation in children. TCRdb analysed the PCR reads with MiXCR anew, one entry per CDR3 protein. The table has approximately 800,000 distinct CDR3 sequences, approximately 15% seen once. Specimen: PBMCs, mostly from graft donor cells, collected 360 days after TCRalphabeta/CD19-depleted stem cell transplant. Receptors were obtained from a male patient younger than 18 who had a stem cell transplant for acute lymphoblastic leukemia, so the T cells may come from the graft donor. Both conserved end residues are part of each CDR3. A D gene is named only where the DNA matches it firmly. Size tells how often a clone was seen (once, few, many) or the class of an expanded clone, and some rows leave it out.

cdr3_nt: TGTGCCAGCAGCGTAGCTAGGGATCTGTCCTACAATGAGCAGTTCTTC; cdr3_aa: CASSVARDLSYNEQFF; j_call: TRBJ2-1; clone_size: NA; d_call: NA; v_call: TRBV9
cdr3_nt: TGTGCCATCAGTGAGTCCATAGGACTCCCTCTGTACCAAGAGACCCAGTACTTC; cdr3_aa: CAISESIGLPLYQETQYF; j_call: TRBJ2-5; clone_size: NA; d_call: NA; v_call: TRBV10-3
cdr3_nt: TGCAGTAACACCGGGGAGCTGTTTTTT; cdr3_aa: CSNTGELFF; j_call: TRBJ2-2; clone_size: few; d_call: NA; v_call: TRBV20-1
cdr3_nt: TGCAGTGCTAGAGTCACGACTAGCGGGGATGAGCAGTACTTC; cdr3_aa: CSARVTTSGDEQYF; j_call: TRBJ2-7; clone_size: NA; d_call: TRBD2; v_call: TRBV20-1
cdr3_nt: TGCAGTGCTAGAGATTGGGGGACAGGGGGCTCTGGAAACTATGGCTACACCTTC; cdr3_aa: CSARDWGTGGSGNYGYTF; j_call: TRBJ1-2; clone_size: NA; d_call: TRBD1; v_call: TRBV20-1
cdr3_nt: TGTGCCAGCAGAGAGAACAGGGGACAGCCCCAGCATTTT; cdr3_aa: CASRENRGQPQHF; j_call: TRBJ1-5; clone_size: NA; d_call: TRBD1; v_call: TRBV12-3/TRBV12-4
cdr3_nt: TGCGCCAGCAGTTCTAGCGCGAGGGGGATCAATGAGCAGTTCTTC; cdr3_aa: CASSSSARGINEQFF; j_call: TRBJ2-1; clone_size: NA; d_call: NA; v_call: TRBV4-1
cdr3_nt: TGCAGTGTTTATAGCGGGAGGACCTACAATGAGCAGTTCTTC; cdr3_aa: CSVYSGRTYNEQFF; j_call: TRBJ2-1; clone_size: few; d_call: TRBD2; v_call: TRBV20-1
cdr3_nt: TGTGCCAGCAGCTTAATTGGGGGACTAGCGGGACTGGTAGAGACCCAGTACTTC; cdr3_aa: CASSLIGGLAGLVETQYF; j_call: TRBJ2-5; clone_size: few; d_call: TRBD2; v_call: TRBV5-6
cdr3_nt: TGTGCCAGCTCACCTGGACAGGGGACGCTCAGAGGGATTCAGTACTTC; cdr3_aa: CASSPGQGTLRGIQYF; j_call: TRBJ2-4; clone_size: NA; d_call: TRBD1; v_call: TRBV18
cdr3_nt: TGTGCCAGCAGTTACTCAGCTAATGAAAAACTGTTTTTT; cdr3_aa: CASSYSANEKLFF; j_call: TRBJ1-4; clone_size: few; d_call: NA; v_call: TRBV6-5
cdr3_nt: TGCAGTGCTACCCCTAGGAGTGGGACCTACGAGCAGTACTTC; cdr3_aa: CSATPRSGTYEQYF; j_call: TRBJ2-7; clone_size: NA; d_call: NA; v_call: TRBV20-1
cdr3_nt: TGTGCCAGCACGGACGGGGGGCGCTTAGCCTACAATGAGCAGTTCTTC; cdr3_aa: CASTDGGRLAYNEQFF; j_call: TRBJ2-1; clone_size: few; d_call: NA; v_call: TRBV2
cdr3_nt: TGCGCCAGCAGCCCTCAGGGAGGGGCGAGGTCACCCCTCCACTTT; cdr3_aa: CASSPQGGARSPLHF; j_call: TRBJ1-6; clone_size: NA; d_call: NA; v_call: TRBV5-1
cdr3_nt: TGCGCCAGCAGCCACGGAAGGTCGGGATATGAGCAGTTCTTC; cdr3_aa: CASSHGRSGYEQFF; j_call: TRBJ2-1; clone_size: few; d_call: NA; v_call: TRBV4-1
cdr3_nt: TGCGCCAGCAGACGCGGCCAAGCGGCTAGCGGGAGGGGGGGGTACAATGAGCAGTTCTTC; cdr3_aa: CASRRGQAASGRGGYNEQFF; j_call: TRBJ2-1; clone_size: NA; d_call: TRBD2; v_call: TRBV5-1
cdr3_nt: TGTGCCAGCAGTTATCCCGACAGGGGGGACTACGAGCAGTACTTC; cdr3_aa: CASSYPDRGDYEQYF; j_call: TRBJ2-7; clone_size: NA; d_call: TRBD1; v_call: TRBV6-5
cdr3_nt: TGTGCCAGCAGCGGGCGGACGGAGGTCTATGGCTACACCTTC; cdr3_aa: CASSGRTEVYGYTF; j_call: TRBJ1-2; clone_size: few; d_call: NA; v_call: TRBV7-8
cdr3_nt: TGTGCCAGCAGTTTATCAGGAGCGGCGGGTGAAGCTTTCTTT; cdr3_aa: CASSLSGAAGEAFF; j_call: TRBJ1-1; clone_size: few; d_call: NA; v_call: TRBV27
cdr3_nt: TGTGCCAGCAGTCAAACCCCTAACTATGGCTACACCTTC; cdr3_aa: CASSQTPNYGYTF; j_call: TRBJ1-2; clone_size: few; d_call: NA; v_call: TRBV5-6
cdr3_nt: TGTGCCAGCAGCTCATCGTCGTCTCCCTACTCCTACGAGCAGTACTTC; cdr3_aa: CASSSSSSPYSYEQYF; j_call: TRBJ2-7; clone_size: many; d_call: NA; v_call: TRBV7-2
cdr3_nt: TGTGCCAGCAGCCGAATGGGACGGCTTAACTATGGCTACACCTTC; cdr3_aa: CASSRMGRLNYGYTF; j_call: TRBJ1-2; clone_size: NA; d_call: NA; v_call: TRBV11-2
cdr3_nt: TGTGCCACTTCTACCGGAAGGTTGGGCGAGCAGTACTTC; cdr3_aa: CATSTGRLGEQYF; j_call: TRBJ2-7; clone_size: NA; d_call: NA; v_call: TRBV18
cdr3_nt: TGTGCCAGCAGTTACCAAGGGGCCCGCACAGATACGCAGTATTTT; cdr3_aa: CASSYQGARTDTQYF; j_call: TRBJ2-3; clone_size: few; d_call: NA; v_call: TRBV2
cdr3_nt: TGTGCCAGCAGCGTAGACGGTTACACCGGGGAGCTGTTTTTT; cdr3_aa: CASSVDGYTGELFF; j_call: TRBJ2-2; clone_size: many; d_call: NA; v_call: TRBV9
cdr3_nt: TGTGCCAGCTCACCATGGCGACTAGCGGGGCCCAACACAGATACGCAGTATTTT; cdr3_aa: CASSPWRLAGPNTDTQYF; j_call: TRBJ2-3; clone_size: NA; d_call: TRBD2; v_call: TRBV18
cdr3_nt: TGTGCCAGCAGCCAAACCGGGACAGGGACTAACTATGGCTACACCTTC; cdr3_aa: CASSQTGTGTNYGYTF; j_call: TRBJ1-2; clone_size: few; d_call: TRBD1; v_call: TRBV5-8
cdr3_nt: TGCGCCAGCAGCTTGGGCAGGACTAGCGGGAACAATGAGCAGTTCTTC; cdr3_aa: CASSLGRTSGNNEQFF; j_call: TRBJ2-1; clone_size: NA; d_call: TRBD2; v_call: TRBV5-1
cdr3_nt: TGTGCCAGCCTGAGGGGAACCGGGGAGCTGTTTTTT; cdr3_aa: CASLRGTGELFF; j_call: TRBJ2-2; clone_size: few; d_call: NA; v_call: TRBV12-3/TRBV12-4
cdr3_nt: TGTGCCATCGTCCTAGCGGGACGGTACGAGCAGTACTTC; cdr3_aa: CAIVLAGRYEQYF; j_call: TRBJ2-7; clone_size: few; d_call: TRBD2; v_call: TRBV10-3
cdr3_nt: TGTGCGGCCAGTGATTTGCAGCCCCCCCTTCAACGCGGGAGCTACCCGTACAATGAGCAGTTCTTC; cdr3_aa: CAASDLQPPLQRGSYPYNEQFF; j_call: TRBJ2-1; clone_size: NA; d_call: TRBD2; v_call: TRBV24-1
cdr3_nt: TGCGCCAGCAGCGGCGCGCTGGGACCGAGAGTCCTCTACGAGCAGTACTTC; cdr3_aa: CASSGALGPRVLYEQYF; j_call: TRBJ2-7; clone_size: NA; d_call: NA; v_call: TRBV4-1
cdr3_nt: TGTGCCAGCAGCTACGGATGGGTTGGGACAGATACGCAGTATTTT; cdr3_aa: CASSYGWVGTDTQYF; j_call: TRBJ2-3; clone_size: NA; d_call: NA; v_call: TRBV7-9
cdr3_nt: TGTGCCAGCAGCCAAGGGGGGTTTGGGACTCAAGAGACCCAGTACTTC; cdr3_aa: CASSQGGFGTQETQYF; j_call: TRBJ2-5; clone_size: NA; d_call: NA; v_call: TRBV14
cdr3_nt: TGTGCCAGCAGCCAACGAGTGAACACTGAAGCTTTCTTT; cdr3_aa: CASSQRVNTEAFF; j_call: TRBJ1-1; clone_size: NA; d_call: NA; v_call: TRBV14
cdr3_nt: TGCGCCAGCACGGGTTTCATTGGGGTGGTGAACACTGAAGCTTTCTTT; cdr3_aa: CASTGFIGVVNTEAFF; j_call: TRBJ1-1; clone_size: NA; d_call: NA; v_call: TRBV5-1
cdr3_nt: TGCAGCGTTGAAGATCGGGCAGGGAGCTCCTACGAGCAGTACTTC; cdr3_aa: CSVEDRAGSSYEQYF; j_call: TRBJ2-7; clone_size: many; d_call: NA; v_call: TRBV29-1
cdr3_nt: TGTGCCAGCAGCCCAAGGAGGGCGGCCTACGAGCAGTACTTC; cdr3_aa: CASSPRRAAYEQYF; j_call: TRBJ2-7; clone_size: few; d_call: NA; v_call: TRBV7-8
cdr3_nt: TGTGCCAGCAGCTCGAATGACAGTTTCACAGATACGCAGTATTTT; cdr3_aa: CASSSNDSFTDTQYF; j_call: TRBJ2-3; clone_size: NA; d_call: NA; v_call: TRBV7-1
cdr3_nt: TGTGCCATCAGTGAGCCGGGACTAGCGGGAGGAAAGTACTTC; cdr3_aa: CAISEPGLAGGKYF; j_call: TRBJ2-7; clone_size: NA; d_call: TRBD2; v_call: TRBV10-3
cdr3_nt: TGCGCCAGCAGCCAAGATCTGGGACTAGCGGGAAACAATGAGCAGTTCTTC; cdr3_aa: CASSQDLGLAGNNEQFF; j_call: TRBJ2-1; clone_size: NA; d_call: TRBD2; v_call: TRBV4-1
cdr3_nt: TGCGCCAGCAGCTCTCGCGCGAACACTGAAGCTTTCTTT; cdr3_aa: CASSSRANTEAFF; j_call: TRBJ1-1; clone_size: many; d_call: NA; v_call: TRBV5-1
cdr3_nt: TGCAGTGCTAGAGATCCGAACGGACAGGGGATCTCCTACGAGCAGTACTTC; cdr3_aa: CSARDPNGQGISYEQYF; j_call: TRBJ2-7; clone_size: few; d_call: TRBD1; v_call: TRBV20-1
cdr3_nt: TGCGCCAGCAGCTTGGTGGCCAGGGAGAACGAGCAGTACTTC; cdr3_aa: CASSLVARENEQYF; j_call: TRBJ2-7; clone_size: NA; d_call: NA; v_call: TRBV5-1
cdr3_nt: TGCAGCGTTCTACCCTTGGGAATCAATCAGCCCCAGCATTTT; cdr3_aa: CSVLPLGINQPQHF; j_call: TRBJ1-5; clone_size: few; d_call: NA; v_call: TRBV29-1
cdr3_nt: TGTGCCAGCAGACGGGGAAGCTCCTACAATGAGCAGTTCTTC; cdr3_aa: CASRRGSSYNEQFF; j_call: TRBJ2-1; clone_size: few; d_call: NA; v_call: TRBV2
cdr3_nt: TGTGCCAGCAGCTTAGAGAGGCGGTCCTACTGGAATCAGCCCCAGCATTTT; cdr3_aa: CASSLERRSYWNQPQHF; j_call: TRBJ1-5; clone_size: NA; d_call: NA; v_call: TRBV7-8
cdr3_nt: TGTGCCAGCAGCCTCCGCCGGCGGGTGCAGTTCTTC; cdr3_aa: CASSLRRRVQFF; j_call: TRBJ2-1; clone_size: few; d_call: NA; v_call: TRBV3-1
cdr3_nt: TGCGCCAGCAGCTTGATACGGAACAGGGCCACTGAAGCTTTCTTT; cdr3_aa: CASSLIRNRATEAFF; j_call: TRBJ1-1; clone_size: NA; d_call: NA; v_call: TRBV5-1
cdr3_nt: TGTGCCAGCAGCTTAGAGACAGGGCGTCGCGAGTTCTTC; cdr3_aa: CASSLETGRREFF; j_call: TRBJ2-1; clone_size: few; d_call: TRBD1; v_call: TRBV7-9
cdr3_nt: TGTGCCAGCAGCAAGCCGGGTGATACGCAGTATTTT; cdr3_aa: CASSKPGDTQYF; j_call: TRBJ2-3; clone_size: few; d_call: NA; v_call: TRBV7-3
cdr3_nt: TGTGCCAGCAGCGTAGCGGGGGAGCGAAATGAGCAGTTCTTC; cdr3_aa: CASSVAGERNEQFF; j_call: TRBJ2-1; clone_size: many; d_call: NA; v_call: TRBV9
cdr3_nt: TGCAGCGTTGATTCTGGGTCCCTCACTGAAGCTTTCTTT; cdr3_aa: CSVDSGSLTEAFF; j_call: TRBJ1-1; clone_size: few; d_call: NA; v_call: TRBV29-1
cdr3_nt: TGTGCCAGCAGCTTCCCAGTTCAAGGCTACACCTTC; cdr3_aa: CASSFPVQGYTF; j_call: TRBJ1-2; clone_size: NA; d_call: NA; v_call: TRBV7-9